The text below deals with one T cell receptor (beta chain). Its antigen is unknown. These data originate in a study of blood T cells in healthy people across ages. Study findings and constraints: Without sorted subsets, naive and antigen-experienced compartments could not be conclusively compared. While age rose, TCR beta diversity per million T cells dropped in a roughly linear way.

It was with a sample-barcoded 5' primer and a J-beta primer mix that a second PCR of about 6 to 12 cycles was run. Each cDNA molecule, via a template-switch adaptor with 12 random nucleotides, was tagged. TCRdb re-derived calls from the 5' RACE reads in MiXCR, one entry per CDR3 protein. This sample has 600,000 to 850,000 distinct CDR3 sequences, with approximately 43% found just once. CDR1 is MNHEY and CDR2 is SVGAGI in the germline V gene. CDR3 length: 16 amino acids. Trimming at V came to 2 bases and at J to 9 bases, leaving 10 bases not matched to a gene. The TCR sequence derives from a woman aged 55-70 years in good health. The specimen sequenced was blood. The gene calls are TRBV6-5 and TRBJ2-1, with TRBD1 matching 10 bases. The CDR3, as DNA: TGTGCCAGCAGTTACGACCGGGACAGGGGTGTAGGTGAGCAGTTCTTC. Translated: CASSYDRDRGVGEQFF.